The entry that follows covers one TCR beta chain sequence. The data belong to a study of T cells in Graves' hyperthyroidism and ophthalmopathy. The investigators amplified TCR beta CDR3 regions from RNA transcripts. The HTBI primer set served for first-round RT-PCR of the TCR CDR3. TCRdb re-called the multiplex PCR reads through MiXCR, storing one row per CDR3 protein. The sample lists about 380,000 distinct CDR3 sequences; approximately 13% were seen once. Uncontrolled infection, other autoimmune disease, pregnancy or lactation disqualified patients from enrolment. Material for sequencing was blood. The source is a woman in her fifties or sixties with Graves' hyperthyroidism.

The CDR3 is CASSRGSGPTDTQYF. CDR3 nucleotides: TGTGCCAGCAGCCGGGGTAGCGGTCCCACAGATACGCAGTATTTT. The J gene is TRBJ2-3, the V gene TRBV5-6, with D possibly matching TRBD2 (6 bases). CDR1 SGHDT and CDR2 YYEEEE come from the germline V gene. The CDR3 contains 15 residues. Trimming stripped 4 bases from V and 2 bases from J, with 14 bases between.